This entry concerns a single T cell receptor (beta chain). The data originate from a study of blood T cell repertoires in COVID-19. Study-level information: Specimens from acute and convalescent COVID-19 originated in the United States, Italy and Spain. T cells, B-cell-depleted T cells, or PBMCs provided the cDNA or gDNA that served as material.

V lost 5 bases and J lost 7; bases outside the gene matches: 4. In germline, CDR1 is SGHNT, CDR2 YENEEA. The CDR3 totals 13 residues. Authors' methods: Researchers report that nucleated cell counts were estimated from reference gene primer amplification. Only in-frame clones appear in the TCRdb table, and some are missing; sequencing was by immunoSEQ multiplex PCR. V and J calls plus clone size are reproduced from that table; the DNA served to infer D and trimming. Altogether tens of thousands of clones are present, 85% to 90% being singletons, with the ten largest covering roughly 8.1%. Sequencing used peripheral blood. The sequence was obtained from a woman in her 70s with acute or convalescent COVID-19. The chain carries TRBV11-3 and TRBJ2-2, with TRBD2 identical over 7 bases. This CDR3 reads CASSGGRIGELFF. In DNA, the CDR3 is TGTGCCAGCAGCGGCGGGAGAATCGGGGAGCTGTTTTTT.